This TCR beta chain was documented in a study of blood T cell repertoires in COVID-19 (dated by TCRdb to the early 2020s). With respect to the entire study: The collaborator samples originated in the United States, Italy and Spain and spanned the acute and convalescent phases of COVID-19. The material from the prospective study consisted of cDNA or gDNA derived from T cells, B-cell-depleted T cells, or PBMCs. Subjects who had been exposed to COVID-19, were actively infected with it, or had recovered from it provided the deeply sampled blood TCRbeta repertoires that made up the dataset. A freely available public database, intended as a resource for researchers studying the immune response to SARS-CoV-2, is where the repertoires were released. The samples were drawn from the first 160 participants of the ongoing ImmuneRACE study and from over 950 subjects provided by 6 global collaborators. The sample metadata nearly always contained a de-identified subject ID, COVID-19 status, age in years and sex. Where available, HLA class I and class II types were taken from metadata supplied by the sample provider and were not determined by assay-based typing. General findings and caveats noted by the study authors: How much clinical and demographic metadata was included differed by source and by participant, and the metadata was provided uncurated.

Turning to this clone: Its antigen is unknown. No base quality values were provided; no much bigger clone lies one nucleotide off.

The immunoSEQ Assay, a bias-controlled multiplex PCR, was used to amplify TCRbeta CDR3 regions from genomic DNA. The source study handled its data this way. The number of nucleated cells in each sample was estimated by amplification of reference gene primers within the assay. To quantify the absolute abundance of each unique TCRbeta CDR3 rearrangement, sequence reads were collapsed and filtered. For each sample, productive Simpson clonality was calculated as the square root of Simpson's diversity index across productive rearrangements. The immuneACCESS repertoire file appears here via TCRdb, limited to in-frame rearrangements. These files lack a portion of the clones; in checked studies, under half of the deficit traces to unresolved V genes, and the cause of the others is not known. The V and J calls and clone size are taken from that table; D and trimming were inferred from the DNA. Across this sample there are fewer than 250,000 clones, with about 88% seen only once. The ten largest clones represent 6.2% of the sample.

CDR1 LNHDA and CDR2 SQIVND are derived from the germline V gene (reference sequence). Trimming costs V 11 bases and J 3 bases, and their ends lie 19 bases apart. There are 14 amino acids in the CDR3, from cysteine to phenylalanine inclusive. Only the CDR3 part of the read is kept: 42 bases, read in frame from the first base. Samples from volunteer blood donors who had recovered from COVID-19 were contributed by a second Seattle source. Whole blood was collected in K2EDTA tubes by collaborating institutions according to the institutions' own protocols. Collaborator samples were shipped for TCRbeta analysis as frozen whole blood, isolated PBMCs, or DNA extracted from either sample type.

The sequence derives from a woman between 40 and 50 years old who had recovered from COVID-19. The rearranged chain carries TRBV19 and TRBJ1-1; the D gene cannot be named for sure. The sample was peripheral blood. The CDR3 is CAPRDRGWDTEAFF. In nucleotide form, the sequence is TGTGCCCCAAGGGATCGGGGATGGGACACTGAAGCTTTCTTT.